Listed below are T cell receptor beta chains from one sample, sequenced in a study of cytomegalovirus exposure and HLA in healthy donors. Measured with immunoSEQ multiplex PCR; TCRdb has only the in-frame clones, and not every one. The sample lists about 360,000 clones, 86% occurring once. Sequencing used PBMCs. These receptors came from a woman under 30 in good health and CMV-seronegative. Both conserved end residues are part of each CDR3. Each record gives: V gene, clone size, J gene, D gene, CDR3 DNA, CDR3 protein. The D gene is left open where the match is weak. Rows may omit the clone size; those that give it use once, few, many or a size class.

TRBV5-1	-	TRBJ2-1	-	TGCGCCAGCAGCTTGTGGCTCGGGGACAATGAGCAGTTCTTC	CASSLWLGDNEQFF
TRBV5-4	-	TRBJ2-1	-	TGTGCCAGCAGCTTGATCCTAGTCAATGAGCAGTTCTTC	CASSLILVNEQFF
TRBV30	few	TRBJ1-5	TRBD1	TGTGCCTGGGGACAGGGGTCTTATCAGCCCCAGCATTTT	CAWGQGSYQPQHF
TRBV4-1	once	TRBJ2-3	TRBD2	TGCGCCAGCAGCCAGGGTACGGCGATAGCGGGAGCAGGGGATACGCAGTATTTT	CASSQGTAIAGAGDTQYF
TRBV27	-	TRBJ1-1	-	TGTGCCAGCAGAATCGATCTCGGAGACCCGATGGGGAACACTGAAGCTTTCTTT	CASRIDLGDPMGNTEAFF
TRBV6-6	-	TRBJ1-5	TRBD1	TGTGCCAGCAGTTTAAGCCGGACAGGCCAGCCCCAGCATTTT	CASSLSRTGQPQHF
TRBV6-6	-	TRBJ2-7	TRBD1	TGTGCCAGCAGTTACGAGACAGGGGGCTACGAGCAGTACTTC	CASSYETGGYEQYF
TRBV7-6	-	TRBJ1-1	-	TGTGCCAGCAGCTTAGGAGTACGGACTGAAGCTTTCTTT	CASSLGVRTEAFF
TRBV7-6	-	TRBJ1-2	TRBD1	TGTGCCAGCAGCCCAGGGACAGGTTTTAACTATGGCTACACCTTC	CASSPGTGFNYGYTF
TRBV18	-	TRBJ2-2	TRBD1	TGTGCCAGCTCACCCAGACAGGGCAACACCGGGGAGCTGTTTTTT	CASSPRQGNTGELFF
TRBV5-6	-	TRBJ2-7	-	TGTGCCAGCAGCTTAATTAGGACAGACTACGAGCAGTACTTC	CASSLIRTDYEQYF
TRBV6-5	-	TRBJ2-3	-	TGTGCCAGCACGGGAGAGCAACAGTATTTT	CASTGEQQYF
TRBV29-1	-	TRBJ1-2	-	TGCAGCGTTGGGGAGCAGTCTAACTATGGCTACACCTTC	CSVGEQSNYGYTF
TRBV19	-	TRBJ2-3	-	TGTGCCAGTAGGGGGTCCGGGAGAGGGAATCCAGATACGCAGTATTTT	CASRGSGRGNPDTQYF
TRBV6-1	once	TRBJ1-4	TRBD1	TGTGCCAGCAGTACAGGGGGCGCGGGGGAAAAACTGTTTTTT	CASSTGGAGEKLFF
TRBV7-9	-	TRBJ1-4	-	TGTGCCAGCAGCACGTCGGGACTCTACAATGAAAAACTGTTTTTT	CASSTSGLYNEKLFF
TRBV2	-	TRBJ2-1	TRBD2	TGTGCCAGCAGCGAGGGTACTAGCGGCTCCTACAATGAGCAGTTCTTC	CASSEGTSGSYNEQFF
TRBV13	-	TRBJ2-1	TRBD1	TGTGCCAGCAGCTTAGCTAAAAGGGACAGGGGGAATGAGCAGTTCTTC	CASSLAKRDRGNEQFF
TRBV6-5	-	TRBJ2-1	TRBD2	TGTGCCAGTTCGAGCGGGAGCAGGTACAATGAGCAGTTCTTC	CASSSGSRYNEQFF
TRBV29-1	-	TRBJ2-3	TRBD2	TGCAGCGCCGAGCGGGGGGGGACGGATACGCAGTATTTT	CSAERGGTDTQYF
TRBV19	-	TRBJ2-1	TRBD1	TGTGCCAGTAGTATCGTAGGGACAGGGAACAATGAGCAGTTCTTC	CASSIVGTGNNEQFF
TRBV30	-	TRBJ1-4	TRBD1	TGTGCCTGGAGGCCACCGGGACAGGGACGAAAACTGTTTTTT	CAWRPPGQGRKLFF
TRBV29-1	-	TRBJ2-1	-	TGCAGCGTAGCTACTACGAGCTCCTACAATGAGCAGTTCTTC	CSVATTSSYNEQFF
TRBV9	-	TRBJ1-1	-	TGTGCCAGCAGCGCGAGGGACACTGAAGCTTTCTTT	CASSARDTEAFF
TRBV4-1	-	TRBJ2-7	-	TGCGCCAGCAGCCAAGATTTTGTCTACTTGCGCGAGCAGTACTTC	CASSQDFVYLREQYF
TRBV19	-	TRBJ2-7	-	TGTGCCAGTAGTATGGACAGCGCCTACGAGCAGTACTTC	CASSMDSAYEQYF
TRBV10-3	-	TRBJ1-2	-	TGTGCCATCAGTGTAATTCCGGGTGAGGGTAACTATGGCTACACCTTC	CAISVIPGEGNYGYTF
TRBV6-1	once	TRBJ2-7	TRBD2	TGTGCCAGCAGCCCAGCGGGGCCCTACGAGCAGTACTTC	CASSPAGPYEQYF
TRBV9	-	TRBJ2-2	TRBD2	TGTGCCAGCACCGGGGGGAGTGAAACCGGGGAGCTGTTTTTT	CASTGGSETGELFF
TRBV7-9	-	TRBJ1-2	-	TGTGCCAGCAGCTTAGCCGGGACAACGGATGGCTACACCTTC	CASSLAGTTDGYTF
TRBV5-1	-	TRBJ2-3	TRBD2	TGCGCCAGCAGCCCCCTGACTAGCGGGGGGACAGATACGCAGTATTTT	CASSPLTSGGTDTQYF
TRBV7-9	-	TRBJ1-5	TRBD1	TGTGCCAGCAGCTTCGCGGCAGGGGGTAATCAGCCCCAGCATTTT	CASSFAAGGNQPQHF
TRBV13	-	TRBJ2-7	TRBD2	TGTGCCAGCAGCGGACGGACTAGCGGGAGGGACGAGCAGTACTTC	CASSGRTSGRDEQYF
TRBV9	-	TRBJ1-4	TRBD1	TGTGCCAGCAGCGTAGAGGGGACAGCTCTTAATGAAAAACTGTTTTTT	CASSVEGTALNEKLFF
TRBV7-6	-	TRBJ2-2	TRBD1	TGTGCCAGCAGCTTATCGAGGACAGGGAAGAACACCGGGGAGCTGTTTTTT	CASSLSRTGKNTGELFF
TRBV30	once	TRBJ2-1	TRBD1	TGTGCCTGCCAGGACAGGGACCATGAGCAGTTCTTC	CACQDRDHEQFF
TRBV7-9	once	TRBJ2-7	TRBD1	TGTGCCAGCACCCAACAGGGGGCCCCTTGCGAGCAGTACTTC	CASTQQGAPCEQYF
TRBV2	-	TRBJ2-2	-	TGTGCCAGCAGGGGGGCTCGTACCGGGGAGCTGTTTTTT	CASRGARTGELFF
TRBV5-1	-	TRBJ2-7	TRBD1	TGCGCCAGCAGCTTCGGAAGGGGGCGGAACCACGAGCAGTACTTC	CASSFGRGRNHEQYF
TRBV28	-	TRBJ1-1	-	TGTGCCAGCAGCCAAGGACGGGGGTCGACTGAAGCTTTCTTT	CASSQGRGSTEAFF
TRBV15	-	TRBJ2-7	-	TGTGCCACCAGCAGAGGAGGATCGGGGTCGGGCTACGAGCAGTACTTC	CATSRGGSGSGYEQYF
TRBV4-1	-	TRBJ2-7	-	TGCGCCAGCAGCCAAGAACCTAGCTCCTACGAGCAGTACTTC	CASSQEPSSYEQYF
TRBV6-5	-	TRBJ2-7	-	TGTGCCAGCAGCCGGGTTCGATCGAGTGACGAGCAGTACTTC	CASSRVRSSDEQYF
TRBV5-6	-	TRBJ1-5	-	TGTGCCAGCAGCCCAGGGGCTTCAAATCAGCCCCAGCATTTT	CASSPGASNQPQHF
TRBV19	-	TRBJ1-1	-	TGTGCCAGTACCCTCCTGGGGGGAGCAATGAACACTGAAGCTTTCTTT	CASTLLGGAMNTEAFF
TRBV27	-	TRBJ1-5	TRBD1	TGTGCCAGCAGTCCCATCGACAGGGCGCAGCCCCAGCATTTT	CASSPIDRAQPQHF
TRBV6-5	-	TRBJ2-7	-	TGTGCCAGCAGTTTCCCGACTAGTGGGTCCTACGAGCAGTACTTC	CASSFPTSGSYEQYF
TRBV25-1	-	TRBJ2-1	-	TGTGCCAGCAGTGGGGCTTACAATGAGCAGTTCTTC	CASSGAYNEQFF
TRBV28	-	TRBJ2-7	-	TGTGCCAGCAGTTCCGGGGGTTGGCACGAGCAGTACTTC	CASSSGGWHEQYF
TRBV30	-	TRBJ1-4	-	TGTGCCTGGGCCGGGAGTTCTAATGAAAAACTGTTTTTT	CAWAGSSNEKLFF